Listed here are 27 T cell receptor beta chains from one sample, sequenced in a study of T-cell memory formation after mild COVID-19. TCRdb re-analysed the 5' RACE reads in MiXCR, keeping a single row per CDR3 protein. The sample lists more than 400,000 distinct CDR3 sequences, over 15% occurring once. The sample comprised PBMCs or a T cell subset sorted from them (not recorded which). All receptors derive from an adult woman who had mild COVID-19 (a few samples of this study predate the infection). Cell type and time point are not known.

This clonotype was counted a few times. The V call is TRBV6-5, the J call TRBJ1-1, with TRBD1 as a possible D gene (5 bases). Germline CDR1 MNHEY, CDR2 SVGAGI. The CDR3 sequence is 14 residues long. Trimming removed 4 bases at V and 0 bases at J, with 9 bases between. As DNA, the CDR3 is TGTGCCAGCAGTTCACAGGCCCTGAACACTGAAGCTTTCTTT. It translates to CASSSQALNTEAFF.

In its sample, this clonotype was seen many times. The CDR3 region has the DNA TGCGCCAGCAGCCGAGTCGGACAGGGGCTTGACGAGCAGTACTTC. Amino acid sequence: CASSRVGQGLDEQYF. This chain connects TRBV4-1 to TRBJ2-7, with TRBD1 matching 9 bases. The CDR3 length is 15 residues. The V gene end was trimmed by 4 bases and the J gene end by 5 bases; junction bases not matched to a gene: 9. Looked up from germline, CDR1 is MGHRA and CDR2 is YSYEKL.

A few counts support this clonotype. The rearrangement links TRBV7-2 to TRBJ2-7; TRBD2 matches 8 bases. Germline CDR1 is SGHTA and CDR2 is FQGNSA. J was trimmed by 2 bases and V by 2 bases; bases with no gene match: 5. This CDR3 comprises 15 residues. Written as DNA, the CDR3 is TGTGCCAGCAGCTTAATGCCGGGAGGGGCCTACGAGCAGTACTTC. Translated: CASSLMPGGAYEQYF.

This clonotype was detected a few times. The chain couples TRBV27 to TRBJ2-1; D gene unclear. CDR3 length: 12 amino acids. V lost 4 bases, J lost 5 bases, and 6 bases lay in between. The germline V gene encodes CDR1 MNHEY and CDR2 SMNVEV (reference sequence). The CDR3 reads CASSYIDNEQFF. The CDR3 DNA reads TGTGCCAGCAGTTACATCGACAATGAGCAGTTCTTC.

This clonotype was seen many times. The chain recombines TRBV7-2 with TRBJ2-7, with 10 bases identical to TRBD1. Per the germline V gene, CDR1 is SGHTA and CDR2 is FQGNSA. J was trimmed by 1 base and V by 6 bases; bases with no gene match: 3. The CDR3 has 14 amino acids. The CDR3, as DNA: TGTGCCAGCAGGTCGGGACAGGGGTCCTACGAGCAGTACTTC. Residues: CASRSGQGSYEQYF.

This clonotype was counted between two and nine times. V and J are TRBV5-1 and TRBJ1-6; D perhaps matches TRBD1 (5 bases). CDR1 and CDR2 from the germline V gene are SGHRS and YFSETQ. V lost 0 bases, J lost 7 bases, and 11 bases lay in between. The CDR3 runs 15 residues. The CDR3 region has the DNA TGCGCCAGCAGCTTGGGAAGGGGCGGAAATTCACCCCTCCACTTT. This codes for CASSLGRGGNSPLHF.

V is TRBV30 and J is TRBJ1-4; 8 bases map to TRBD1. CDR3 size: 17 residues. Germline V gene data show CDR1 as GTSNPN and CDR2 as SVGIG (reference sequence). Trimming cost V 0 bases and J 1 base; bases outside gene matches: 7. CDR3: CAWSVRRQGRTNEKLFF. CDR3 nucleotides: TGTGCCTGGAGTGTACGGAGACAGGGGCGAACTAATGAAAAACTGTTTTTT.

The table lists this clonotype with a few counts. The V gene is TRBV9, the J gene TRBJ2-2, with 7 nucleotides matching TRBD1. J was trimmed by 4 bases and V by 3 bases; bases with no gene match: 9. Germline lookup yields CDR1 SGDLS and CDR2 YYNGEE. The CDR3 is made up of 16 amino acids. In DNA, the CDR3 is TGTGCCAGCAGCGCGAGGACAGGACGGGGCACCGGGGAGCTGTTTTTT. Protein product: CASSARTGRGTGELFF.

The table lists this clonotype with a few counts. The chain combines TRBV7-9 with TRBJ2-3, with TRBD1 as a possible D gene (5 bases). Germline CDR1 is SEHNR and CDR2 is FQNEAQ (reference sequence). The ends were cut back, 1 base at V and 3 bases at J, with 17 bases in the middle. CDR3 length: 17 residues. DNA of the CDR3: TGTGCCAGCAGCTTAGGGGTCGGACAACGGTTGACAGATACGCAGTATTTT. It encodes CASSLGVGQRLTDTQYF. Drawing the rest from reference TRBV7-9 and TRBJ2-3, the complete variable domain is DTGVSQNPRHKITKRGQNVTFRCDPISEHNRLYWYRQTLGQGPEFLTYFQNEAQLEKSRLLSDRFSAERPKGSFSTLEIQRTEQGDSAMYLCASSLGVGQRLTDTQYFGPGTRLTVL.

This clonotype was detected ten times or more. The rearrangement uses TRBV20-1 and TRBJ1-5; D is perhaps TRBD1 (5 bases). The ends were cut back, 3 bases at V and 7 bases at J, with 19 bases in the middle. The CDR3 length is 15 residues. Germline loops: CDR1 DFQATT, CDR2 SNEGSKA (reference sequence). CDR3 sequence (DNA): TGCAGTGCTAGGGGCCTCCAGGGTGATCAGCAGCCCCAGCATTTT. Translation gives CSARGLQGDQQPQHF.

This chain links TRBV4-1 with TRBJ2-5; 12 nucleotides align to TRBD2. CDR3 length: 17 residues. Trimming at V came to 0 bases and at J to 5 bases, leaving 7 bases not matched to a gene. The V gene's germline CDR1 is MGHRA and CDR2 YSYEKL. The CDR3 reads CASSQDPLAGGWETQYF. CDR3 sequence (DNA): TGCGCCAGCAGCCAAGATCCCCTAGCGGGGGGGTGGGAGACCCAGTACTTC.

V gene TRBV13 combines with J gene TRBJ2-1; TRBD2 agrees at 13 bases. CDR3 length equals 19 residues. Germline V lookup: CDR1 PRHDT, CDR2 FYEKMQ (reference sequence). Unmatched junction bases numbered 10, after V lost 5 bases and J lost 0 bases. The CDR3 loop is CASSPEGLAGKSSYNEQFF. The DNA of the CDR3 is TGTGCCAGCAGCCCGGAGGGACTAGCGGGAAAAAGCTCCTACAATGAGCAGTTCTTC.

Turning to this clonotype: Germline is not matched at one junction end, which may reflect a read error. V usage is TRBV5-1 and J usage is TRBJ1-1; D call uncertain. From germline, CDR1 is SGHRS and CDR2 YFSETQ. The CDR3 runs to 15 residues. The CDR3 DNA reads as TGTGCCAGCAGCTTAGTACGGCAGCCGAACACTGAAGCTTTCTTT. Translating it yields CASSLVRQPNTEAFF.

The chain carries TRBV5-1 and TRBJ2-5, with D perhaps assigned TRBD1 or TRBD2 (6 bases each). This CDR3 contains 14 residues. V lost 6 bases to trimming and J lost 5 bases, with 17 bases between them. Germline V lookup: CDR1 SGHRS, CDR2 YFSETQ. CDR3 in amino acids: CASNDGGVYETQYF. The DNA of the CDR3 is TGCGCCAGCAATGACGGGGGCGTTTATGAGACCCAGTACTTC.

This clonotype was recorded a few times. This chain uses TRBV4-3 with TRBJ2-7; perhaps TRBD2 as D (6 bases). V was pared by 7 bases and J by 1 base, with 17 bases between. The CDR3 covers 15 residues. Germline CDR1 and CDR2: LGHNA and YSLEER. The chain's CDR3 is CASTGEAATSYEQYF. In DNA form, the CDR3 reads TGCGCCAGCACCGGGGAGGCAGCCACATCCTACGAGCAGTACTTC.

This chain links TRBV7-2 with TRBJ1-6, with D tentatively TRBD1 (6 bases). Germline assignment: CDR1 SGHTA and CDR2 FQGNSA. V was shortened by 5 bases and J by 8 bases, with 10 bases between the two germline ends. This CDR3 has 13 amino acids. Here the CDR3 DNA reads TGTGCCAGCAGCGAATACAGGGATTCACCCCTCCACTTT. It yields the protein CASSEYRDSPLHF.

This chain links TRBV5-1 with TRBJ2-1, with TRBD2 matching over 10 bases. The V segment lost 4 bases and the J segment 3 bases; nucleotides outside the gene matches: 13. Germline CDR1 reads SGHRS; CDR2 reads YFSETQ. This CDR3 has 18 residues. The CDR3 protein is CASSLYYSSGGDYNEQFF. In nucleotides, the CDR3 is TGCGCCAGCAGCCTTTACTACTCGAGCGGGGGGGACTACAATGAGCAGTTCTTC.

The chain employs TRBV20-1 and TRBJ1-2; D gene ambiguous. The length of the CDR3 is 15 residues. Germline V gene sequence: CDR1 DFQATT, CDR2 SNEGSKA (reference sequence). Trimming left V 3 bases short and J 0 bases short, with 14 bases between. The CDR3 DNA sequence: TGCAGTGCTAGGTCCCTGCTGGGAGCTAACTATGGCTACACCTTC. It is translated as CSARSLLGANYGYTF.

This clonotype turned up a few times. The CDR3 loop is CASSSGLTRIQGTEAFF. CDR3 in DNA: TGCGCCAGCAGCTCGGGACTTACCCGGATCCAAGGGACTGAAGCTTTCTTT. The chain has TRBV5-1 and TRBJ1-1; a possible D gene is TRBD1 (5 bases). The ends were cut back, 3 bases at V and 5 bases at J, with 23 bases in the middle. Per germline, CDR1 SGHRS and CDR2 YFSETQ. This CDR3 contains 17 residues.

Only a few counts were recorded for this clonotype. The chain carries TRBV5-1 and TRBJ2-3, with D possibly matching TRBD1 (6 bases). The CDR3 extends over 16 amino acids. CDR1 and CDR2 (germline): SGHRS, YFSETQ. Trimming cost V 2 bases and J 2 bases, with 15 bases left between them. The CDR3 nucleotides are TGCGCCAGCAGCTTCTCGGACAGAGGTTTCACAGATACGCAGTATTTT. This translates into CASSFSDRGFTDTQYF.

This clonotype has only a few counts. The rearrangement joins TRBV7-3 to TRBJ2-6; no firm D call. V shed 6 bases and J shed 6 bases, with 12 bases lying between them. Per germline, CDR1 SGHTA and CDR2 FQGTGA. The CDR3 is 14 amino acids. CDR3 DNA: TGTGCCAGCAGTCTACTCGCGGAGGCCAACGTCCTGACTTTC. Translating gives CASSLLAEANVLTF.

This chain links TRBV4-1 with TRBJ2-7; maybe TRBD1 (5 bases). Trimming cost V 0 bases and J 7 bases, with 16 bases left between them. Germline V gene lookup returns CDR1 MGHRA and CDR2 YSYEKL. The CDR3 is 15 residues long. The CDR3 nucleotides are TGCGCCAGCAGCCAAGACAGGGCCCCTAAAAGGGAGCAGTACTTC. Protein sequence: CASSQDRAPKREQYF.

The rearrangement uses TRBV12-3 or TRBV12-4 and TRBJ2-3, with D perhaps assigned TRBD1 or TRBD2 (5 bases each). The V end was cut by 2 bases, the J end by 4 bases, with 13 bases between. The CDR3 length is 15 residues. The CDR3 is CASSLIGEGPDTQYF. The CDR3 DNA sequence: TGTGCCAGCAGTTTAATCGGCGAGGGGCCAGATACGCAGTATTTT.

Here the CDR3 reads CASSMGQASLGANVLTF. DNA of the CDR3: TGTGCCAGTAGTATGGGTCAGGCGTCTCTGGGGGCCAACGTCCTGACTTTC. V and J are TRBV19 and TRBJ2-6; D gene ambiguous. Germline V lookup: CDR1 LNHDA, CDR2 SQIVND (reference sequence). Trimming stripped 3 bases from V and 4 bases from J, with 16 bases between. There are 17 residues in the CDR3.

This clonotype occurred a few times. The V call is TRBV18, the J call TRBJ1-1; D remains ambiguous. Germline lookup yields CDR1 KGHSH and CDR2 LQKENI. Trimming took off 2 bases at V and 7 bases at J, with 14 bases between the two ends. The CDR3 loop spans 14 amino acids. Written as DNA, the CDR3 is TGTGCCAGCTCACCAACGGCCTCAATCGGTGAAGCTTTCTTT. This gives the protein CASSPTASIGEAFF.

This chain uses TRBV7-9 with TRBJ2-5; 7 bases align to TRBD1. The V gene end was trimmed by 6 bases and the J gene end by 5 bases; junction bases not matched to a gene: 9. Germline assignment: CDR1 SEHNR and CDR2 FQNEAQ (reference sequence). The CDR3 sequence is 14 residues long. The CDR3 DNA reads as TGTGCCAGCAGTCTGGCAGGGGGAACGGAGACCCAGTACTTC. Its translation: CASSLAGGTETQYF.

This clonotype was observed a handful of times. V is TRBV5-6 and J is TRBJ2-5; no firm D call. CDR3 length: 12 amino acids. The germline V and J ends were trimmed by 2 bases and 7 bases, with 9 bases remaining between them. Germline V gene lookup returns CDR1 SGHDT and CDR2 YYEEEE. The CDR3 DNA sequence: TGTGCCAGCAGCTTAGCCGGCGGGACCCAGTACTTC. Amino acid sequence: CASSLAGGTQYF.